The sequence of this T cell receptor (beta chain) was determined in a study of cytomegalovirus exposure and HLA in healthy donors. The PCR was carried out with 60 Vbeta primers and 13 Jbeta primers. Sequencing used immunoSEQ multiplex PCR; TCRdb keeps in-frame clones, though not all of them. The sample data list under 200,000 clones. Germline V gene data show CDR1 as MNHEY and CDR2 as SVGAGI. CDR3 length equals 14 residues. V dropped 2 bases and J dropped 6; count of bases not matched to a gene: 1. Material for sequencing was PBMCs. The clonotype originates from a man under 40 in good health and CMV-seronegative. J is TRBJ1-4 and V is TRBV6-5; 9 bases align to TRBD1. CDR3 coding DNA: TGTGCCAGCAGTTACCGGGACAGGGATGAAAAACTGTTTTTT. Translated: CASSYRDRDEKLFF.